This T cell receptor (beta chain) was captured by sequencing in a study of T cell responses to AZD1222 COVID-19 vaccine. The method was immunoSEQ multiplex PCR; TCRdb's version includes in-frame clones alone and lacks a portion of them. The sample lists about 120,000 clones; approximately 91% were seen once. The length of the CDR3 is 14 residues. From germline, CDR1 is SGHRS and CDR2 YFSETQ. Trimming pared 0 bases from V and 3 bases from J, leaving 9 bases between. This chain connects TRBV5-1 to TRBJ2-5; D not certain. The specimen comprised peripheral blood, sampled on day 0 of AZD1222 vaccination. This TCR was sampled from an adult in good health. CDR3: CASSLVPFEETQYF. CDR3 bases: TGCGCCAGCAGCTTGGTTCCATTCGAAGAGACCCAGTACTTC.